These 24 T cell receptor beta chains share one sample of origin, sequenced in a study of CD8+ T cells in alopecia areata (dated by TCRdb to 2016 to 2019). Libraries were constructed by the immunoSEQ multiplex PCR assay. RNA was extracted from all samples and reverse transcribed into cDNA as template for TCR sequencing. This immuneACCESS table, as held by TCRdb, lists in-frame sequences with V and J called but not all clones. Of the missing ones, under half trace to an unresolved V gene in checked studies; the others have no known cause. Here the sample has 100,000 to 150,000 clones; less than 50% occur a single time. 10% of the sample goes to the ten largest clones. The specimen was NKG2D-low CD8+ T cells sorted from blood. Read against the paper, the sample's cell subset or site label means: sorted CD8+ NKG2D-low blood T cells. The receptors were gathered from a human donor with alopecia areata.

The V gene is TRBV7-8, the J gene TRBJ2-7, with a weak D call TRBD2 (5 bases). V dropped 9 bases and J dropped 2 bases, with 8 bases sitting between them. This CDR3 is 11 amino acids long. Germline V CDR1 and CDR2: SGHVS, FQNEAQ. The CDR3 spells CASEEAYEQYF. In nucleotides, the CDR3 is TGTGCCAGTGAGGAGGCCTACGAGCAGTACTTC.

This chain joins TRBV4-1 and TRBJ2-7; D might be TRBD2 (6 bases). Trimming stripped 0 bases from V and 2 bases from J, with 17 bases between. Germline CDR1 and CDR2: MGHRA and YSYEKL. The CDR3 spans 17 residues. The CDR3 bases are TGCGCCAGCAGCCAAGATACTACCGGGACTGCAACCTACGAGCAGTACTTC. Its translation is CASSQDTTGTATYEQYF.

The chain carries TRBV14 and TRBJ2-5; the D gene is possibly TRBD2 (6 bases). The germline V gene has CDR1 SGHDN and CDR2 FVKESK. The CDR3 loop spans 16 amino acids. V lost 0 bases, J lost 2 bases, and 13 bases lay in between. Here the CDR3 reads CASSQDPGSWQETQYF. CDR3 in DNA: TGTGCCAGCAGCCAAGATCCCGGGAGCTGGCAAGAGACCCAGTACTTC.

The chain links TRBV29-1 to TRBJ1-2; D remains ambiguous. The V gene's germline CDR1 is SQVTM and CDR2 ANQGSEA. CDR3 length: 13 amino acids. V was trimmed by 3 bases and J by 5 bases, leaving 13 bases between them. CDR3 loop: CSVEVSPKYGYTF. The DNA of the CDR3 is TGCAGCGTTGAGGTGAGCCCAAAGTATGGCTACACCTTC.

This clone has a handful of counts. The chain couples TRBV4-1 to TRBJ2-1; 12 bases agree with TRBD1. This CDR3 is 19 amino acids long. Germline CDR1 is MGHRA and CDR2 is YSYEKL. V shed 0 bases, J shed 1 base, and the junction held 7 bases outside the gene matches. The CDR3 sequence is CASSQEGTGGAGSYNEQFF. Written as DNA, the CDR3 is TGCGCCAGCAGCCAAGAAGGGACAGGGGGCGCCGGGTCCTACAATGAGCAGTTCTTC.

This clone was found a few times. CDR3 protein: CSAVLPNTEAFF. As DNA, the CDR3 is TGCAGCGCCGTCCTCCCTAACACTGAAGCTTTCTTT. The chain carries TRBV29-1 and TRBJ1-1; D is unclear. Germline CDR1 is SQVTM and CDR2 is ANQGSEA. The CDR3 runs to 12 residues. Trimming took 7 bases from V and 2 from J, leaving 11 bases between them.

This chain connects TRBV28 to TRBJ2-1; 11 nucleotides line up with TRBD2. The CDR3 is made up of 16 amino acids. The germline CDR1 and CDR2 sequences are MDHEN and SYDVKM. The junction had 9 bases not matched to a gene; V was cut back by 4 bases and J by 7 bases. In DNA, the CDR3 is TGTGCCAGCAGTTGGGGCGCTAGCGGGAGGCGGAATGAGCAGTTCTTC. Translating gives CASSWGASGRRNEQFF.

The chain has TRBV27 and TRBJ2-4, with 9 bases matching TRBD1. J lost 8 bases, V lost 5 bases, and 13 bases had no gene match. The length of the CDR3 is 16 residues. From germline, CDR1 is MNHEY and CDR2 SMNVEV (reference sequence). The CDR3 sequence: CASSGLTGGAWDIQYF. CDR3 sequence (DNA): TGTGCCAGCAGTGGTCTAACAGGGGGCGCCTGGGACATTCAGTACTTC.

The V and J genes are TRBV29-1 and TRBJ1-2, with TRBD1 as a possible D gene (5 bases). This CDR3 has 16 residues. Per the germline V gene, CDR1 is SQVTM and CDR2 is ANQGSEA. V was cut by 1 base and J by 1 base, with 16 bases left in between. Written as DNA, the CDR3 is TGCAGCGTTGAAGGGGGGTCCCGGACCGGTAACTATGGCTACACCTTC. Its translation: CSVEGGSRTGNYGYTF.

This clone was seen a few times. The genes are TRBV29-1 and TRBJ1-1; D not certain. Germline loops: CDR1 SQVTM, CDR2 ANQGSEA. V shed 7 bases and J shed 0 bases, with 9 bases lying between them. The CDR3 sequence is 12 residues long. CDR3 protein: CSAVVVNTEAFF. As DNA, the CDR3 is TGCAGCGCGGTGGTGGTGAACACTGAAGCTTTCTTT.

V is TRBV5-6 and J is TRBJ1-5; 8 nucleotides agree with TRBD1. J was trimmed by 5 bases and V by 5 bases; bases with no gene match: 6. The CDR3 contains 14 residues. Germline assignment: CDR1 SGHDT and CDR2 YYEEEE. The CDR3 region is CASSTGGDHQPQHF. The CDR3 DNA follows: TGTGCCAGCAGTACAGGGGGTGATCATCAGCCCCAGCATTTT.

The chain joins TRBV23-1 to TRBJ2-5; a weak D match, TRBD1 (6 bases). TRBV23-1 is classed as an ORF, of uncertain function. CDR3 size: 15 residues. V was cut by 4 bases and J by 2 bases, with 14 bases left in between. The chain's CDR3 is CASSPGGQGQETQYF. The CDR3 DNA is TGCGCCAGCAGTCCCGGAGGTCAGGGGCAAGAGACCCAGTACTTC.

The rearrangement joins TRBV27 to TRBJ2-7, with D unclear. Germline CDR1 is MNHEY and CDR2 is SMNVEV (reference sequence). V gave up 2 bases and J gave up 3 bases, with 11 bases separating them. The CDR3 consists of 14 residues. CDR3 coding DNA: TGTGCCAGCAGTTTAGGAGCTCGAGACTACGAGCAGTACTTC. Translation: CASSLGARDYEQYF.

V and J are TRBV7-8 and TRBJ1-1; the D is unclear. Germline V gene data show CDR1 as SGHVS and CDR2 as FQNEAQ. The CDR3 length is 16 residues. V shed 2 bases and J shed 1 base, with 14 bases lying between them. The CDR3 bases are TGTGCCAGCAGCTTAATCCCTCCGGATGCGAACACTGAAGCTTTCTTT. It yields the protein CASSLIPPDANTEAFF.

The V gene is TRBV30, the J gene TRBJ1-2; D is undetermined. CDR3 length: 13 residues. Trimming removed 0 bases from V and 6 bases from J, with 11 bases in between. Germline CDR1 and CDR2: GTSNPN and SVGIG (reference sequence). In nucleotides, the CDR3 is TGTGCCTGGAGTGTACTCGGGAACGATGGCTACACCTTC. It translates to CAWSVLGNDGYTF. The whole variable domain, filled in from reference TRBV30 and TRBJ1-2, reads SQTIHQWPATLVQPVGSPLSLECTVEGTSNPNLYWYRQAAGRGLQLLFYSVGIGQISSEVPQNLSASRPQDRQFILSSKKLLLSDSGFYLCAWSVLGNDGYTFGSGTRLTVV.

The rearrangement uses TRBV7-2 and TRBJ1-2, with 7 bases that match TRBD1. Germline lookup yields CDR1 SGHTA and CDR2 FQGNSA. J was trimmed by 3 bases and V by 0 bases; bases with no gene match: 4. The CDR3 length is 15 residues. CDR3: CASSLAPGGDYGYTF. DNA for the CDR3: TGTGCCAGCAGCTTAGCCCCAGGGGGTGACTATGGCTACACCTTC.

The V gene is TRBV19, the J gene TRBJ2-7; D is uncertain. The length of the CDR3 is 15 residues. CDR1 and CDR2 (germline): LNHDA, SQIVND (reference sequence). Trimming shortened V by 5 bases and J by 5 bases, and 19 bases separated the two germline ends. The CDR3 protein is CASSFSVTASDEQYF. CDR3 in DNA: TGTGCCAGTAGTTTTTCAGTGACGGCCTCGGACGAGCAGTACTTC.

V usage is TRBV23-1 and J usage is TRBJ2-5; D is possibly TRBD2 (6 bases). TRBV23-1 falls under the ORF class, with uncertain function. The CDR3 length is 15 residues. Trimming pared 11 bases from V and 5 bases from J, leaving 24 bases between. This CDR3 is CAGTGGAQGTETQYF. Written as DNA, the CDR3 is TGCGCCGGAACCGGAGGGGCGCAAGGTACTGAGACCCAGTACTTC.

CDR3 DNA: TGCAGCGTTGCTGGGGGCCCACAGTTAGAGTCCTACGAGCAGTACTTC. The encoded protein is CSVAGGPQLESYEQYF. V gene TRBV29-1 combines with J gene TRBJ2-7; D is possibly TRBD1 (6 bases). Germline V gene sequence: CDR1 SQVTM, CDR2 ANQGSEA. V was pared by 4 bases and J by 1 base, with 20 bases between. This CDR3 has 16 residues.

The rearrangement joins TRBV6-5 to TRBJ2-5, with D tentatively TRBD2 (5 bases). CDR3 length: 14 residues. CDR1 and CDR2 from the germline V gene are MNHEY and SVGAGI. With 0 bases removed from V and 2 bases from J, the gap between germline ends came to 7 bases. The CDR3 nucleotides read TGTGCCAGCAGTTACTCAGGACTTCAAGAGACCCAGTACTTC. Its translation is CASSYSGLQETQYF.

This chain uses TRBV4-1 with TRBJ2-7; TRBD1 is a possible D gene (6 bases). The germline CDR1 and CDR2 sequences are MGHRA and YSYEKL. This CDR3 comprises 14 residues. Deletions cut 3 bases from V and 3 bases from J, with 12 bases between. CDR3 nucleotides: TGCGCCAGCAGCCAGGGGCCAGGGGACTACGAGCAGTACTTC. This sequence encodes CASSQGPGDYEQYF.

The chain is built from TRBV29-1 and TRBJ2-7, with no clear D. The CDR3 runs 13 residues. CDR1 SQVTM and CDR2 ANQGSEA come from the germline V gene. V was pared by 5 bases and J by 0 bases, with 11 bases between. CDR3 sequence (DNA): TGCAGCGTTCGCGACGGCGGCTCCTACGAGCAGTACTTC. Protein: CSVRDGGSYEQYF.

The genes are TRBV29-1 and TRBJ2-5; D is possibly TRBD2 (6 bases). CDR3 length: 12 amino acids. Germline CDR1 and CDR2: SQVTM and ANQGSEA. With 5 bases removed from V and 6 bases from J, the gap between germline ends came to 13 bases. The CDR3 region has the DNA TGCAGCGTTACGAAGGAGGGCAAGACCCAGTACTTC. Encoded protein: CSVTKEGKTQYF.

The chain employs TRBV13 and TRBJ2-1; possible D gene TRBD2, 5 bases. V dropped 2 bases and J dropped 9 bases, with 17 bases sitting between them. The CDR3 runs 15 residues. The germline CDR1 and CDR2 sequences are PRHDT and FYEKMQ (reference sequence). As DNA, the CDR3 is TGTGCCAGCAGCTTACCCCCCGGGGAAGCCGGTGAGCAGTTCTTC. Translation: CASSLPPGEAGEQFF.